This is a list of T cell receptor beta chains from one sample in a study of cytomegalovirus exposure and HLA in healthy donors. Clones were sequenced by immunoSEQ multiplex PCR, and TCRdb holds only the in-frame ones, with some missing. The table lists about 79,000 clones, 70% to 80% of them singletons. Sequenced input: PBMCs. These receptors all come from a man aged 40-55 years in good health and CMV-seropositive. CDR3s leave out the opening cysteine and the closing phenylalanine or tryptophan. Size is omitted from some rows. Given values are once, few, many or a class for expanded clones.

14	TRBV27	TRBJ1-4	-	ASSPGWSATNEKLF
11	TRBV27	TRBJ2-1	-	ASRDTRYNEQF
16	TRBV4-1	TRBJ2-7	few	ASSQPTSTSGSSYEQY
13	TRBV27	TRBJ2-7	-	ASSLQGGRSYEQY
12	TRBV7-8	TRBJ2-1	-	ASSLSRRYNEQF
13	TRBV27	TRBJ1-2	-	ASSLSLGQAYGYT
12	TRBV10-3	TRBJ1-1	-	AVSESTGSTEAF
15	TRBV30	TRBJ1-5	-	AWSPGTGTGSNQPQH
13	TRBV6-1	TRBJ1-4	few	ASSAGGPFNEKLF
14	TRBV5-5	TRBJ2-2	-	ASSLDLGGRTGELF
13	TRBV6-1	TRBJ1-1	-	ASRSPGGKGTEAF
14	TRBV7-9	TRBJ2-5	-	ASSWGSGGLQETQY
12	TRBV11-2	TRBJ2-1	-	ASSLALAYNEQF
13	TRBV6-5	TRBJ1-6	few	ASSFQDRGRSPLH
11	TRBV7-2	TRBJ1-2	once	ASSLESREGYT
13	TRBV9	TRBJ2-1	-	ASSVSLRGDNEQF
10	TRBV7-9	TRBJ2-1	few	SSRRVSDEQF
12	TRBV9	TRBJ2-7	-	ASSVEGGVMEQY
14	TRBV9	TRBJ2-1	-	ASSVVGTGIYNEQF
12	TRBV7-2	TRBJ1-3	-	ASSLEPRRGTIY
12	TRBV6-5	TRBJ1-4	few	ASSRGVANEKLF
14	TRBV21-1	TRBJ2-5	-	ASSKRRGRGQGTQY
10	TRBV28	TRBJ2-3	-	ASSWTADTQY
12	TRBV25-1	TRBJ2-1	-	ASSHPGGGNEQF
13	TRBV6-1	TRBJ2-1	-	ASSARGPRDNEQF
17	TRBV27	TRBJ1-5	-	ASTLPQGPTENGNQPQH
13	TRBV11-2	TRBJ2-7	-	ASRMRFGDSYEQY
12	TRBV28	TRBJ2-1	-	ASSLGSRINEQF
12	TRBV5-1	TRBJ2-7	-	ASSSDTSSYEQY
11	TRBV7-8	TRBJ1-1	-	ASSQDRNTEAF
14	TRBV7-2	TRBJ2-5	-	ASFPRAGALQETQY
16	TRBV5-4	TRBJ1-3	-	ASSLAFAGSLSGNTIY
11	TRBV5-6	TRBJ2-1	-	ASSRGRYNEQF
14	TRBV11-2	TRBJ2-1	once	ASSRTEPSGTSEQF
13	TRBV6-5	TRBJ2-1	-	ASKGLGWAVDEQF
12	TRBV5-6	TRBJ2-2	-	ASSLGQNTGELF
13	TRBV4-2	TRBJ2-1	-	ASSQGNTGTGLGF
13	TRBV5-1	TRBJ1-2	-	ASSLDPGVGYGYT
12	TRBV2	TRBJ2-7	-	ASTPRQGPSEQY
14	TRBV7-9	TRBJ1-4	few	ASSLPYNRGSEKLF
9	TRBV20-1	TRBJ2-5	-	SAAAEETQY
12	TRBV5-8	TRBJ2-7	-	ASSSPTGIYEQY
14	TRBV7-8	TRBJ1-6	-	ASSLYTTGGSSPLH
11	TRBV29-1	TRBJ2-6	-	SVQGEGANVLT
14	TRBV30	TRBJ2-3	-	AWSIAGTSGWDTQY
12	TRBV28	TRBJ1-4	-	ATAPGQANEKLF
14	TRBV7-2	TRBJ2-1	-	ASSSLPGGSGFEQF
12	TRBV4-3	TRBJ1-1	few	ASSQQITNTEAF
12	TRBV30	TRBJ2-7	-	AWSADSGTYEQY
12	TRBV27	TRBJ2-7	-	ASTSLASTYEQY
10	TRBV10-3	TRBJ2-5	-	ASQGSQETQY
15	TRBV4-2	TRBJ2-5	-	ASSQEVAGGAGETQY
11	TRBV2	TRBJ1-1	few	ASSLQGSTEAF
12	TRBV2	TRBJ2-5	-	ASNLAGGRETQY